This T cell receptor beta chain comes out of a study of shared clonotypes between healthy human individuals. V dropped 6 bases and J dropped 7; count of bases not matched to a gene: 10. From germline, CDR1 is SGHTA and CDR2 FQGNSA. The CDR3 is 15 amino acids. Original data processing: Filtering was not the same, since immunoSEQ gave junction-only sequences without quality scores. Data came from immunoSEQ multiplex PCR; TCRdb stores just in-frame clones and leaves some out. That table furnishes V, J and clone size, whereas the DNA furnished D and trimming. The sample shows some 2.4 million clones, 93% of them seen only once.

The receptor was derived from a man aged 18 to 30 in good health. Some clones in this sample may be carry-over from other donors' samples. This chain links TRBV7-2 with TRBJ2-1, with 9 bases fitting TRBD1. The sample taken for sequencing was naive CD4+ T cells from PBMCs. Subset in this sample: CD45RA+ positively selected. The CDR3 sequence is CASRRTGGVSNEQFF. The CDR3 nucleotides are TGTGCCAGCAGAAGAACAGGGGGCGTCAGTAATGAGCAGTTCTTC.